This TCR beta chain was captured by sequencing in a study of T cell responses to AZD1222 COVID-19 vaccine. Germline-derived CDR1 and CDR2 are LGHNA and YSLEER. The CDR3 has 15 amino acids. Trimming cost V 3 bases and J 3 bases; bases outside gene matches: 7. Produced via immunoSEQ multiplex PCR; TCRdb's table is partial and in-frame only. The table has over 100,000 clones, 86% seen once. This specimen was peripheral blood, taken on day 0 of AZD1222 vaccination. The sequence came from an adult in good health. The chain couples TRBV4-3 to TRBJ2-7; TRBD1 aligns across 8 bases. In DNA form, the CDR3 reads TGCGCCAGCAGCCAGACCTCCGGGACAGGCTACGAGCAGTACTTC. This translates into CASSQTSGTGYEQYF.